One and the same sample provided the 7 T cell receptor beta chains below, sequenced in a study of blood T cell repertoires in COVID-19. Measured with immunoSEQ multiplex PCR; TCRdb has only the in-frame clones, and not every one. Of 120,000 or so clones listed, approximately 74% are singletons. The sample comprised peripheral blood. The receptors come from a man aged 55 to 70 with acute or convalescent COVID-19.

CDR3 sequence (DNA): TGTGCCAGCAAAGACTTCCCCCATCTCACAGATACGCAGTATTTT. This translates into CASKDFPHLTDTQYF. V is TRBV6-4 and J is TRBJ2-3; D is uncertain. The V end lost 7 bases, the J end lost 2 bases, and 16 bases lay between the germline ends. The CDR3 is 15 amino acids. Per the germline V gene, CDR1 is MRHNA and CDR2 is SNTAGT.

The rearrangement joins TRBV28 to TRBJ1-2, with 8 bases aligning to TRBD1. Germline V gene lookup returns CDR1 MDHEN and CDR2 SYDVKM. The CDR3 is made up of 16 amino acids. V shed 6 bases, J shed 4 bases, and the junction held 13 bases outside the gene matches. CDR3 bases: TGTGCCAGCAGACTCTCGGGGACAGGACGTATCTATGGCTACACCTTC. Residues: CASRLSGTGRIYGYTF.

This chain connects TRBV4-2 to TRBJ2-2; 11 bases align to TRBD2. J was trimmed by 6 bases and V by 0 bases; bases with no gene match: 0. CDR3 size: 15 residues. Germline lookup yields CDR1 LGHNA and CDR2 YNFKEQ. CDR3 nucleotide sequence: TGTGCCAGCAGCCAAGATAGCGGGGGGGCCGGGGAGCTGTTTTTT. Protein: CASSQDSGGAGELFF.

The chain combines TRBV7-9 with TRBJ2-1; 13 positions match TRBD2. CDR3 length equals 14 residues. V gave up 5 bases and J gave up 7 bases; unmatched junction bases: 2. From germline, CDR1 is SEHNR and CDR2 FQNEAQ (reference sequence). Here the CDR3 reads CASSETSGGNEQFF. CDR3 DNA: TGTGCCAGCAGCGAGACTAGCGGGGGGAATGAGCAGTTCTTC.

CDR3 in amino acids: CASRPTGETNTEAFF. The CDR3 bases are TGTGCCAGTAGACCTACAGGGGAGACGAACACTGAAGCTTTCTTT. This chain uses TRBV19 with TRBJ1-1; TRBD1 agrees at 7 bases. The germline gives CDR1 LNHDA, CDR2 SQIVND (reference sequence). Unmatched junction bases numbered 8, after V lost 6 bases and J lost 1 base. The CDR3 spans 15 residues.

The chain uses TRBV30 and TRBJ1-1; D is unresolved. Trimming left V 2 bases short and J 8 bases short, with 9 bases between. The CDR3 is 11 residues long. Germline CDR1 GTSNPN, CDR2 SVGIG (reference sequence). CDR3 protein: CAWSRAGEAFF. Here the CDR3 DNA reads TGTGCCTGGAGTCGCGCAGGAGAAGCTTTCTTT.

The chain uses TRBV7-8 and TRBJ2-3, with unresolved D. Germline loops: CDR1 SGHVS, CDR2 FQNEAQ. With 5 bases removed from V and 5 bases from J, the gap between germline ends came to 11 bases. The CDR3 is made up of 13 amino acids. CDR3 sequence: CASSLPGGDTQYF. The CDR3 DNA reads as TGTGCCAGCAGCCTCCCGGGTGGAGATACGCAGTATTTT.